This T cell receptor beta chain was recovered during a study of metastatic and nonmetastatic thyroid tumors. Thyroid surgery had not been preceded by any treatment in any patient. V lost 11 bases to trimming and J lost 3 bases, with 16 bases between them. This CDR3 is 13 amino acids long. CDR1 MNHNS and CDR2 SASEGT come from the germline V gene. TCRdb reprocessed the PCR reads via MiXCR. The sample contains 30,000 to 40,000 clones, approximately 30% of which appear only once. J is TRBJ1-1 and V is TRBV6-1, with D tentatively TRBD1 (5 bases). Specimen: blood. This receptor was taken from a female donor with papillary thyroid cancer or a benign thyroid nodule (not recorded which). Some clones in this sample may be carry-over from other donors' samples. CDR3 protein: CAGMAGRYTEAFF. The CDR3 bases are TGTGCCGGGATGGCAGGGAGGTACACTGAAGCTTTCTTT.